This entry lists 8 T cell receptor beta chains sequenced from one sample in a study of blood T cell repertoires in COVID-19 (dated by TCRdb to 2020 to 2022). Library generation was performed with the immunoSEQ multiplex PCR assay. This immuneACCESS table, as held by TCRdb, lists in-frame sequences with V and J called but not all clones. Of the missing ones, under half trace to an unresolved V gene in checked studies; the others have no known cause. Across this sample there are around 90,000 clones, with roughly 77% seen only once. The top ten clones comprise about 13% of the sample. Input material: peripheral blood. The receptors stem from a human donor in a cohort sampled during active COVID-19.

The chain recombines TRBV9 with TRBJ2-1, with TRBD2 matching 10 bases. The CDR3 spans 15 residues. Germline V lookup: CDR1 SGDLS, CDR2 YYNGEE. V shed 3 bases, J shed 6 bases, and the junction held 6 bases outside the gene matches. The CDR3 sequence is CASSGSGGPFNEQFF. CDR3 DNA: TGTGCCAGCAGCGGTAGCGGGGGGCCTTTCAATGAGCAGTTCTTC.

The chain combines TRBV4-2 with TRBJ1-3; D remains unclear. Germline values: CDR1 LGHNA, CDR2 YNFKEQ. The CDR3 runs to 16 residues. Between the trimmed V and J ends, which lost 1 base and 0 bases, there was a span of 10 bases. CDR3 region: CASSQARGSSGNTIYF. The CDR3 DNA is TGTGCCAGCAGCCAAGCAAGAGGGAGCTCTGGAAACACCATATATTTT.

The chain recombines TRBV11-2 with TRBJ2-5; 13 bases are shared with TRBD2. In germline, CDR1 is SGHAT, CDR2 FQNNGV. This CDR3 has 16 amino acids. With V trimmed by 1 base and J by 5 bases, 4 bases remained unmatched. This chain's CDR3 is CASSLVVLAGGETQYF. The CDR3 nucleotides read TGTGCCAGCAGCTTAGTCGTACTAGCGGGGGGGGAGACCCAGTACTTC.

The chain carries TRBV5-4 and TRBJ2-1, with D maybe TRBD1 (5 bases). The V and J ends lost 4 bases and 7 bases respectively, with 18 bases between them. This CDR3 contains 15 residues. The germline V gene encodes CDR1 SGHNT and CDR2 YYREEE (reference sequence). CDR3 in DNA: TGTGCCAGCAGCACCCGGACCCAGGGTCTTAATGAGCAGTTCTTC. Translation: CASSTRTQGLNEQFF.

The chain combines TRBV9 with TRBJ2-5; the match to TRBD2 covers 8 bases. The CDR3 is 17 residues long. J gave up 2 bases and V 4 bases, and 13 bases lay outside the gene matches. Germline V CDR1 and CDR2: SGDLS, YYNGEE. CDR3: CASSLGESGGLQETQYF. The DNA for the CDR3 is TGTGCCAGCAGCCTTGGAGAAAGCGGGGGTCTTCAAGAGACCCAGTACTTC.

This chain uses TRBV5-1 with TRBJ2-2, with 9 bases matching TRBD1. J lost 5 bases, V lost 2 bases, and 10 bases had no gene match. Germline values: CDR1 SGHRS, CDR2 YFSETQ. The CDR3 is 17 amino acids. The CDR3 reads CASSFTPGQGVTGELFF. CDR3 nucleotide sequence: TGCGCCAGCAGCTTCACCCCGGGACAGGGAGTGACCGGGGAGCTGTTTTTT.

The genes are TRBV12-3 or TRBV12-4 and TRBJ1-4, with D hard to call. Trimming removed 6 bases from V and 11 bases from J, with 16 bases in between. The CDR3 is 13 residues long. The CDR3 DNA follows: TGTGCCAGCAGATCTCCTGGCTCCGCTAAACTGTTTTTT. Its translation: CASRSPGSAKLFF.

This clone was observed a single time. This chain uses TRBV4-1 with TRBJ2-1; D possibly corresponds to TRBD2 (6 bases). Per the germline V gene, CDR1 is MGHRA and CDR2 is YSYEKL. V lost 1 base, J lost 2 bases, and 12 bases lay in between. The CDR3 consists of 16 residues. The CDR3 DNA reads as TGCGCCAGCAGCCAAGCAACTAGCACTACCTACAATGAGCAGTTCTTC. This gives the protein CASSQATSTTYNEQFF.